This TCR beta chain was retrieved from a study of blood T cell repertoires in COVID-19 (dated by TCRdb to 2018 to 2020). A note on the overall study: Collaborator samples came from the United States, Italy and Spain and covered acute and convalescent phases of COVID-19. The prospective study material was composed of cDNA or gDNA derived from T cells, B-cell-depleted T cells, or PBMCs. Deeply sampled blood TCRbeta repertoires from subjects exposed to, actively infected with, or recovered from COVID-19 were included in the dataset. A freely available public database, intended as a resource for researchers studying the immune response to SARS-CoV-2, is where the repertoires were released. Samples were obtained from the ongoing ImmuneRACE study (first 160 participants) and from about 1,300 subjects provided by 6 global collaborators. Sample metadata almost always included a de-identified subject ID, COVID-19 status, age in years and sex. HLA class I and class II types, where available, came from metadata supplied by the sample provider rather than from assay-based typing. The investigation overall reported the following: Clinical and demographic metadata were provided uncurated, with the amount varying by source and participant.

Trimming costs V 7 bases and J 5 bases, and their ends lie 19 bases apart. The CDR3, cysteine through phenylalanine, is 15 amino acids long. Just CDR3 DNA is preserved here, 45 bases in frame from base 1. From a lookup of the germline V gene (reference sequence), CDR1 and CDR2 are LGHDT and YNNKEL. TCRbeta CDR3 regions were amplified from genomic DNA using the immunoSEQ Assay, a bias-controlled multiplex PCR. The published analysis was carried out like this. Within the assay, amplification of reference gene primers was used to estimate how many nucleated cells each sample contained. To quantify the absolute abundance of each unique TCRbeta CDR3 rearrangement, sequence reads were collapsed and filtered. For each sample, productive Simpson clonality was calculated as the square root of Simpson's diversity index over productive rearrangements. In TCRdb, the immuneACCESS table is reduced to in-frame sequences with V and J assigned. These tables do not hold every clone; where another copy was compared, an unresolved V gene accounts for under half, and the others remain unexplained. The V and J calls and clone size come from that table; D and trimming were worked out from the DNA. The sample table lists some 150,000 clones, 75% to 80% of them with a count of one. The top ten clones comprise 2.5% to 3% of the sample.

Participants in the prospective study were enrolled through a virtual design, were aged roughly 18 to 90 years, and lived in 24 United States geographic areas. In the prospective study, cohorts were assigned on the basis of participant-reported clinical history obtained from a screening survey and a study questionnaire. ImmuneRACE Cohort 3 recovered participants were defined by two consecutive negative NP/OP PCR tests, healthcare professional clearance, or symptom resolution. Mobile phlebotomists in the prospective study collected whole blood, serum and a nasopharyngeal or oropharyngeal swab from every participant. Additional blood draws and questionnaires over a 2-month period could optionally be provided by prospective study participants. Before DNA extraction, blood samples from the prospective study were shipped at room temperature or frozen. Of note for this clone: Its antigen is currently not known. Base-call qualities are not available, and no considerably larger clone is one nucleotide away.

The V and J genes are TRBV3-1 (or the pseudogene TRBV3-2) and TRBJ2-3, with no reliable assignment of the D segment. The clonotype comes from a woman aged 45-65 years who had recovered from COVID-19. Sequencing used PBMCs or T cells enriched from blood (not recorded which). The CDR3 sequence is CASTPKYSVLDTQYF. DNA sequence: TGTGCCAGCACCCCAAAGTATTCAGTTTTAGATACGCAGTATTTT.